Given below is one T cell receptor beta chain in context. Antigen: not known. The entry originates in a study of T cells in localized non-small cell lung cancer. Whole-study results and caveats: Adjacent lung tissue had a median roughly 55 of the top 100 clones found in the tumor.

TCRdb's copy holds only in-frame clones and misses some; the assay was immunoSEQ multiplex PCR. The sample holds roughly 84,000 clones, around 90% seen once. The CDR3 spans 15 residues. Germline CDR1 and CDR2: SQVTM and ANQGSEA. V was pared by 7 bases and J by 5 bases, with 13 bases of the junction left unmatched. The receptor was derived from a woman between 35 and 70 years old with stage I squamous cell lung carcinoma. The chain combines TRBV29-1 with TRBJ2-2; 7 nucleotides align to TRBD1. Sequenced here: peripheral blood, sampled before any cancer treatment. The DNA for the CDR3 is TGCAGCGCCGGTACCGGGACAGCAAATACCGGGGAGCTGTTTTTT. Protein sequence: CSAGTGTANTGELFF.